The clone carrying this T cell receptor beta chain was detected once. The antigen is not known. Libraries for TCR beta were made by quantitative 5'-RACE with molecular barcodes. TCRdb itself ran the 5' RACE reads through MiXCR, one entry per CDR3 protein. The table includes around 150,000 distinct CDR3 sequences, 11% detected once. The germline V gene has CDR1 SGHDT and CDR2 YYEEEE. This CDR3 has 17 residues. Unmatched junction bases numbered 7, after V lost 3 bases and J lost 0 bases. The data derive from a study of CD8 T cells in ankylosing spondylitis. Study results and limitations: Clones tied to disease were said to be significantly enriched in matched ankylosing spondylitis synovial fluid. Disease-linked clones proved CD8+ and comparatively uncommon in peripheral blood. Blood of patients with ankylosing spondylitis appeared to be characterized by a TCR beta motif of eight highly homologous variants.

The V gene is TRBV5-6, the J gene TRBJ2-3; 10 bases are a match to TRBD2. The sequence was obtained from a male donor with ankylosing spondylitis or in good health (not recorded which). Sequenced: blood, either unsorted or a sorted T cell fraction (not recorded which). For the CDR3, the DNA is TGTGCCAGCAGCTCTTGGACTAGCGGCTTTAGCACAGATACGCAGTATTTT. Amino acids: CASSSWTSGFSTDTQYF.